Listed below are T cell receptor beta chains from one sample, sequenced in a study of early T cells in non-severe SARS-CoV-2 infection. TCRdb itself ran the 5' RACE reads through MiXCR, one entry per CDR3 protein. The sample shows some 34,000 distinct CDR3 sequences, roughly 9.9% of them seen only once. Specimen: whole blood. The source of these receptors is an adult who was a healthcare worker with PCR-confirmed SARS-CoV-2 infection or an uninfected control (not recorded which). Each CDR3 is given with its conserved first and last residue. The D gene is left open where the match is weak. Size values are once, few and many counts, or a class for expanded clones, and some rows have none.

v_gene: TRBV18
d_gene: .
len: 14
j_gene: TRBJ1-1
abundance: few
CDR3aa: CASSPNGQNTEAFF
CDR3nt: TGTGCCAGCTCACCCAACGGACAGAACACTGAAGCTTTCTTT

v_gene: TRBV12-3/TRBV12-4
d_gene: .
len: 15
j_gene: TRBJ1-1
abundance: few
CDR3aa: CASSFNQYMNTEAFF
CDR3nt: TGTGCCAGCAGTTTTAATCAGTACATGAACACTGAAGCTTTCTTT

v_gene: TRBV5-1
d_gene: .
len: 14
j_gene: TRBJ2-3
abundance: many
CDR3aa: CASSLAISTDTQYF
CDR3nt: TGCGCCAGCAGCTTGGCGATTAGCACAGATACGCAGTATTTT

v_gene: TRBV12-3/TRBV12-4
d_gene: .
len: 16
j_gene: TRBJ2-7
abundance: .
CDR3aa: CASSLVAGGSSYEQYF
CDR3nt: TGTGCCAGCAGTTTAGTGGCCGGGGGAAGCTCCTACGAGCAGTACTTC

v_gene: TRBV29-1
d_gene: .
len: 13
j_gene: TRBJ2-1
abundance: .
CDR3aa: CSVFKGSYNEQFF
CDR3nt: TGCAGCGTTTTCAAGGGGTCCTACAATGAGCAGTTCTTC

v_gene: TRBV19
d_gene: .
len: 14
j_gene: TRBJ2-5
abundance: many
CDR3aa: CASSIGGVKETQYF
CDR3nt: TGTGCCAGTAGTATCGGCGGGGTCAAAGAGACCCAGTACTTC

v_gene: TRBV6-5
d_gene: TRBD1
len: 14
j_gene: TRBJ1-1
abundance: .
CDR3aa: CASRGQGFSTEAFF
CDR3nt: TGTGCCAGCAGGGGACAGGGGTTTAGCACTGAAGCTTTCTTT

v_gene: TRBV5-8
d_gene: .
len: 15
j_gene: TRBJ2-3
abundance: many
CDR3aa: CASSLGQESTDTQYF
CDR3nt: TGTGCCAGCAGCTTGGGACAGGAGAGCACAGATACGCAGTATTTT

v_gene: TRBV25-1
d_gene: .
len: 14
j_gene: TRBJ2-1
abundance: many
CDR3aa: CATYQAGSYNEQFF
CDR3nt: TGTGCCACGTACCAGGCCGGATCCTACAATGAGCAGTTCTTC

v_gene: TRBV2
d_gene: .
len: 13
j_gene: TRBJ1-1
abundance: .
CDR3aa: CASSVVVNTEAFF
CDR3nt: TGTGCCAGCAGTGTGGTGGTGAACACTGAAGCTTTCTTT

v_gene: TRBV20-1
d_gene: .
len: 14
j_gene: TRBJ2-3
abundance: .
CDR3aa: CSARISPEADTQYF
CDR3nt: TGCAGTGCTAGAATTAGCCCCGAGGCAGATACGCAGTATTTT

v_gene: TRBV20-1
d_gene: .
len: 10
j_gene: TRBJ2-3
abundance: .
CDR3aa: CSAEKDTQYF
CDR3nt: TGCAGTGCTGAAAAAGATACGCAGTATTTT

v_gene: TRBV7-8
d_gene: TRBD2
len: 21
j_gene: TRBJ2-6
abundance: many
CDR3aa: CASSLESRVLAGGSGANVLTF
CDR3nt: TGTGCCAGCAGCTTAGAATCCAGGGTGTTGGCGGGGGGCTCTGGGGCCAACGTCCTGACTTTC

v_gene: TRBV28
d_gene: .
len: 15
j_gene: TRBJ2-1
abundance: many
CDR3aa: CASSLGWDSYNEQFF
CDR3nt: TGTGCCAGCAGTTTAGGGTGGGACTCCTACAATGAGCAGTTCTTC

v_gene: TRBV12-3/TRBV12-4
d_gene: .
len: 12
j_gene: TRBJ1-5
abundance: many
CDR3aa: CASSLDRQPQHF
CDR3nt: TGTGCCAGCAGCCTGGACAGACAGCCCCAGCATTTT

v_gene: TRBV18
d_gene: .
len: 15
j_gene: TRBJ2-5
abundance: many
CDR3aa: CASSPERGILETQYF
CDR3nt: TGTGCCAGCTCACCAGAACGAGGGATTTTGGAGACCCAGTACTTC